Listed here is a single T cell receptor beta chain. Within its sample, this clone is medium-sized (0.01 to 0.1%). Its antigen specificity is not known. There are no base qualities to consult, and no much larger clone falls within one base. The sample belongs to a study of tumor-infiltrating lymphocytes in localized non-small cell lung cancer (dated by TCRdb to the early 2020s). Some background on the complete study: Patients whose samples were collected after neoadjuvant chemotherapy, as well as both smokers and never-smokers and several histologies, were included in the cohort. Flow cytometry, multiplex immunofluorescence, RNA-seq, exome sequencing and proteomics were applied to the same patients as TCR sequencing, which was one of several integrated assays. In total, the ICON cohort consisted of 140 or so surgical patients with localized non-small cell lung cancer who had their tumors resected. Each patient contributed resected tumor tissue and uninvolved lung tissue from the same patient, described as non-adjacent to the tumor. A total of 55 or so patients were included in the paired tumor versus uninvolved lung comparison of immunoSEQ T-cell fraction. What the research found in general, with its limitations: TCR-derived T-cell fraction did not differ between the flow cytometry-defined immunotypes IM1 (good prognosis) and IM2 (poor prognosis). Recurrence-free survival showed no association with tumor T-cell fraction measured by TCR sequencing (p = 0.61). Assay coverage differed among patients according to how much tissue was available, so only a subset of the cohort had TCR sequencing. Different pieces of the same tissue were used for different assays, so technical variation could not be separated from intratumor heterogeneity. Higher T cell infiltration in tumors than in uninvolved lung tissue was supported by TCRbeta sequencing, consistent with immunofluorescence CD3 counts.

ICON enrollment began in early 2016, and the last patient was enrolled in 2018. Fresh tumor and matched uninvolved tissue for in-depth immune analyses, including TCR sequencing, were collected from a subcohort of some 76 patients. DNA isolated from bulk tissue, without cell sorting, was used for TCR sequencing. TCR sequencing with the immunoSEQ assay provided the T-cell fraction in tumor and uninvolved lung tissue. The published analysis was carried out like this. To analyze survival, patients were divided into a high T-cell fraction group (upper tertile) and a low T-cell fraction group (lower two tertiles), and the two groups were compared using a log-rank test. Paired tumor versus uninvolved lung differences in T-cell fraction were tested with a signed-rank test. As stored in TCRdb, this immuneACCESS dataset retains in-frame rearrangements with V and J assigned. A fraction of the clones does not appear; measured against another copy, unresolved V genes explain less than half of the discrepancy, and the remainder lacks a known reason. The V and J calls and the clone size are those of that table, but D and trimming were determined from the DNA. The sample table contains about 16,000 clones; only one count was recorded for 65% to 85% of them. Roughly 9.6% of the sample is held by the ten biggest clonotypes.

This sequence originates from a human donor with non-small cell lung cancer. The sequencing input was lung tumor tissue.

The sequenced DNA: TGTGCCAGCAGTTACACCGGGACTCTAGCTTTCTTT. The encoded protein is CASSYTGTLAFF. Recombination linked TRBV6-5 to TRBJ1-1; TRBD1 is perhaps the D gene, given 5 matching bases. Trimming costs V 2 bases and J 10 bases, and their ends lie 11 bases apart. The germline V gene provides CDR1 MNHEY and CDR2 SVGAGI. Reading from cysteine to phenylalanine, the CDR3 counts 12 amino acids. CDR3 DNA is the only sequence kept; it has 36 bases, read in frame from the first base.